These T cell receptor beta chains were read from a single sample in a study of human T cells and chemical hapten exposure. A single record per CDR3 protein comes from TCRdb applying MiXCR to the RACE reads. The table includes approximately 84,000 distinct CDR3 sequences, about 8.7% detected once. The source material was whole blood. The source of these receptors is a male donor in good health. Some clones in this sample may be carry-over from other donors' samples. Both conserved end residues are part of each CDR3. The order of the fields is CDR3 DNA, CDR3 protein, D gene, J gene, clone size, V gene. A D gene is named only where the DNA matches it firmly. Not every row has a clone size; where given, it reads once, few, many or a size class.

DNA: TGTGCCACCAGCAGAACACAGGTTCCCCATACGCAGTATTTT
CDR3: CATSRTQVPHTQYF
D: -
J: TRBJ2-3
size: -
V: TRBV15

DNA: TGCGCCAGCAGCCCCGGGGATGCAACTAATGAAAAACTGTTTTTT
CDR3: CASSPGDATNEKLFF
D: -
J: TRBJ1-4
size: -
V: TRBV5-1

DNA: TGTGCCAGCAGCTTAAGGCTAGCGGGGTACCAAGAGACCCAGTACTTC
CDR3: CASSLRLAGYQETQYF
D: TRBD2
J: TRBJ2-5
size: few
V: TRBV7-2

DNA: TGTGCCAGCAGATTTACACCTCCGAACACCGGGGAGCTGTTTTTT
CDR3: CASRFTPPNTGELFF
D: -
J: TRBJ2-2
size: few
V: TRBV7-9

DNA: TGTGCCAGCAGTGAGGGACAGCTGTATAGCAATCAGCCCCAGCATTTT
CDR3: CASSEGQLYSNQPQHF
D: TRBD1
J: TRBJ1-5
size: few
V: TRBV12-3/TRBV12-4

DNA: TGTGCCAGCAGCCCAACGGGACAGTCGAACACTGAAGCTTTCTTT
CDR3: CASSPTGQSNTEAFF
D: TRBD1
J: TRBJ1-1
size: few
V: TRBV3-1

DNA: TGTGCCACCAGCAGAGGAGTCGGGCAGGGCGGCAATCAGCCCCAGCATTTT
CDR3: CATSRGVGQGGNQPQHF
D: -
J: TRBJ1-5
size: many
V: TRBV15

DNA: TGTGCCAGCAGCTCAGGGGGACAGGCCTACAATGAGCAGTTCTTC
CDR3: CASSSGGQAYNEQFF
D: TRBD1
J: TRBJ2-1
size: few
V: TRBV7-2

DNA: TGCAGTGCTAGGGGACTAGCGGATTACAATGAGCAGTTCTTC
CDR3: CSARGLADYNEQFF
D: TRBD2
J: TRBJ2-1
size: many
V: TRBV20-1

DNA: TGTGCCAGCATGGGGGGCTCGGTGGAGACCCAGTACTTC
CDR3: CASMGGSVETQYF
D: -
J: TRBJ2-5
size: many
V: TRBV5-6

DNA: TGTGCCAGCAGCGCTTTAGGGGGTAGAGACGAGCAGTACTTC
CDR3: CASSALGGRDEQYF
D: -
J: TRBJ2-7
size: many
V: TRBV9

DNA: TGTGCCACCTCAACTAGCCCCTACGAGCAGTACTTC
CDR3: CATSTSPYEQYF
D: -
J: TRBJ2-7
size: -
V: TRBV10-3

DNA: TGCGCCAGCAGCCGGACAGGCCACACAGATACGCAGTATTTT
CDR3: CASSRTGHTDTQYF
D: TRBD1
J: TRBJ2-3
size: few
V: TRBV5-1

DNA: TGTGCCAGCAGCCAAGAAACAGGCCTAAATGAAAAACTGTTTTTT
CDR3: CASSQETGLNEKLFF
D: -
J: TRBJ1-4
size: -
V: TRBV3-1

DNA: TGTGCCAGCAGCCAAGAAATGGCGGAAGCTTTCTTT
CDR3: CASSQEMAEAFF
D: -
J: TRBJ1-1
size: few
V: TRBV3-1

DNA: TGTGCCAGCAGCGGCTCGGGACAGCCTACCTACGAGCAGTACTTC
CDR3: CASSGSGQPTYEQYF
D: TRBD1
J: TRBJ2-7
size: few
V: TRBV9

DNA: TGTGCCAGCAGTGAAATTGGCACAGGGAATAACTATGGCTACACCTTC
CDR3: CASSEIGTGNNYGYTF
D: -
J: TRBJ1-2
size: -
V: TRBV25-1

DNA: TGCGCCAGCAGCTTGGAGGGGCAGGGATCAGATACGCAGTATTTT
CDR3: CASSLEGQGSDTQYF
D: -
J: TRBJ2-3
size: many
V: TRBV5-1

DNA: TGTGCCAGCAGCTTAGCTGGGTTTGTGAACACTGAAGCTTTCTTT
CDR3: CASSLAGFVNTEAFF
D: -
J: TRBJ1-1
size: few
V: TRBV7-6

DNA: TGTGCCAGCAGCTTTAGGGGGGCCCGAGGCTTCTCTGGGGCCAACGTCCTGACTTTC
CDR3: CASSFRGARGFSGANVLTF
D: -
J: TRBJ2-6
size: many
V: TRBV7-2

DNA: TGTGCCAGCAGTGCCCCTTCGGGTCCTAGCTCGCCTCCCCAAGGAGTCTACGAGCAGTACTTC
CDR3: CASSAPSGPSSPPQGVYEQYF
D: -
J: TRBJ2-7
size: many
V: TRBV6-4

DNA: TGTGCCAGCAGTCCCCGGACAGGGGGTATGGGCACAGATACGCAGTATTTT
CDR3: CASSPRTGGMGTDTQYF
D: TRBD1
J: TRBJ2-3
size: few
V: TRBV27

DNA: TGCAGTGCTAGACAGGCGAACTACGAGCAGTACTTC
CDR3: CSARQANYEQYF
D: -
J: TRBJ2-7
size: few
V: TRBV20-1

DNA: TGTGCCAGCAGCTTAGGAGACTCTCGCACAGATACGCAGTATTTT
CDR3: CASSLGDSRTDTQYF
D: -
J: TRBJ2-3
size: few
V: TRBV7-2

DNA: TGTGCCAGCAGCGATGACGGACTCGCTGGAGATACGCAGTATTTT
CDR3: CASSDDGLAGDTQYF
D: -
J: TRBJ2-3
size: few
V: TRBV7-2

DNA: TGTGCCAGCAGCTTCCCAGGGACTAGCGTTAGCACAGATACGCAGTATTTT
CDR3: CASSFPGTSVSTDTQYF
D: TRBD2
J: TRBJ2-3
size: few
V: TRBV7-9

DNA: TGTGCCAGCAGTTTAAGGAGGGGGCAGCAAGAGACCCAGTACTTC
CDR3: CASSLRRGQQETQYF
D: -
J: TRBJ2-5
size: many
V: TRBV6-6

DNA: TGTGCCAGCAGAGGCCCGGGACATCCGAATCAAGAGACCCAGTACTTC
CDR3: CASRGPGHPNQETQYF
D: -
J: TRBJ2-5
size: -
V: TRBV12-3/TRBV12-4

DNA: TGCAGTGCTCAAGACAGGGGGCTTAACAATCAGCCCCAGCATTTT
CDR3: CSAQDRGLNNQPQHF
D: TRBD1
J: TRBJ1-5
size: many
V: TRBV20-1

DNA: TGTGCCAGCAGTTCACAGGGAGGGGGCACTGAAGCTTTCTTT
CDR3: CASSSQGGGTEAFF
D: -
J: TRBJ1-1
size: -
V: TRBV6-1

DNA: TGCAGCGTTGAACTCAGAGACTACGAGCAGTACTTC
CDR3: CSVELRDYEQYF
D: -
J: TRBJ2-7
size: few
V: TRBV29-1

DNA: TGCGCCAGCAGCTTAACAGGGGTCGGGAACACTGAAGCTTTCTTT
CDR3: CASSLTGVGNTEAFF
D: TRBD1
J: TRBJ1-1
size: few
V: TRBV5-1

DNA: TGTGCCAGCAGTTTATCTCCACCCGGGACAGGGGCCTACGAGCAGTACTTC
CDR3: CASSLSPPGTGAYEQYF
D: TRBD1
J: TRBJ2-7
size: few
V: TRBV27

DNA: TGTGCCAGCAGCCTTTTTAGCGGGAGGGATAGCACAGATACGCAGTATTTT
CDR3: CASSLFSGRDSTDTQYF
D: TRBD2
J: TRBJ2-3
size: few
V: TRBV11-2

DNA: TGTGCCAGCAGCTTGGCTGGCATTGGAAGCCTAGCCAAAAACATTCAGTACTTC
CDR3: CASSLAGIGSLAKNIQYF
D: -
J: TRBJ2-4
size: -
V: TRBV5-5

DNA: TGCAGTGCTAGAGGACAAGATCAGCCCCAGCATTTT
CDR3: CSARGQDQPQHF
D: -
J: TRBJ1-5
size: many
V: TRBV20-1

DNA: TGTGCCAGCGGAATGACAGGGAGAATCACAGATACGCAGTATTTT
CDR3: CASGMTGRITDTQYF
D: TRBD1
J: TRBJ2-3
size: few
V: TRBV2

DNA: TGCAGCGCGAGCGGGGCCTACAATGAGCAGTTCTTC
CDR3: CSASGAYNEQFF
D: TRBD2
J: TRBJ2-1
size: many
V: TRBV29-1

DNA: TGCAGCTTGGGGGGGATTGACTATGGCTACACCTTC
CDR3: CSLGGIDYGYTF
D: -
J: TRBJ1-2
size: few
V: TRBV20-1

DNA: TGTGCCAGCAGTGAAACTAGCGGGGGAGTTTGCGAGCAGTACTTC
CDR3: CASSETSGGVCEQYF
D: TRBD2
J: TRBJ2-7
size: few
V: TRBV25-1

DNA: TGTGCCAGCAGGGGACAGGTCGGGGGCTACACCTTC
CDR3: CASRGQVGGYTF
D: TRBD1
J: TRBJ1-2
size: many
V: TRBV5-6

DNA: TGTGCCAGCAGTCAACCCGGGACAGCGAACACTGAAGCTTTCTTT
CDR3: CASSQPGTANTEAFF
D: TRBD1
J: TRBJ1-1
size: -
V: TRBV6-6

DNA: TGCAGTGCTAGAGATCTGAGACGGGGGGTAGATACGCAGTATTTT
CDR3: CSARDLRRGVDTQYF
D: TRBD2
J: TRBJ2-3
size: few
V: TRBV20-1

DNA: TGTGCCAGCAGCACCCTAGGTGCGTATGGCTACACCTTC
CDR3: CASSTLGAYGYTF
D: -
J: TRBJ1-2
size: -
V: TRBV5-4

DNA: TGCAGCGTTGGAGGGACAGGGATAGAGACCCAGTACTTC
CDR3: CSVGGTGIETQYF
D: TRBD1
J: TRBJ2-5
size: many
V: TRBV29-1

DNA: TGCAGCGGCCGGGGGGAGGGCACAGATACGCAGTATTTT
CDR3: CSGRGEGTDTQYF
D: TRBD2
J: TRBJ2-3
size: -
V: TRBV29-1